This TCR beta chain was retrieved from a study of T cells in Graves' hyperthyroidism and ophthalmopathy. Regarding the study as a whole: Most clonotypes expanded in thyroid above 0.001 were likewise present in blood. Ophthalmopathy was identified by the model a median around 6.3 months ahead of onset.

From germline, CDR1 is MNHEY and CDR2 SMNVEV (reference sequence). Losses at the gene ends were 5 bases for V and 3 bases for J; bases not matched to a gene: 10. CDR3 length: 17 amino acids. Template material for amplifying TCR beta CDR3 regions consisted of RNA transcripts. The TCR CDR3 first-round RT-PCR relied on the HTBI primer set. TCRdb reprocessed the multiplex PCR reads with MiXCR, giving one entry per CDR3 protein. The table lists approximately 610,000 distinct CDR3 sequences, 14% to 15% of them singletons. The table lists this clonotype with a few counts. Its antigen remains unidentified. The chain joins TRBV27 to TRBJ1-4, with TRBD1 matching over 9 bases. The sequence was collected from a woman between 40 and 55 years old with Graves' ophthalmopathy. Sequencing input: blood. The CDR3 bases are TGTGCCAGCAGTCCGCGGACAGGGGTCGGCTCTAATGAAAAACTGTTTTTT. Its protein is CASSPRTGVGSNEKLFF.